One TCR beta chain is described in this entry. The antigen is unknown. The data were taken from a study of blood T cells in healthy people across ages. In the study overall: Template-switching capture recovered about one barcoded beta molecule per two T cells.

Germline V gene sequence: CDR1 DFQATT, CDR2 SNEGSKA (reference sequence). The CDR3 has 12 amino acids. The V gene lost 5 bases and the J gene lost 6 bases, with 13 bases spanning the gap. Study-level findings and limits: What prevented conclusive comparison of naive and antigen-experienced cells was that PBMCs were unsorted.

Alongside a J-beta primer mix, a sample-barcoded 5' primer served in a second PCR lasting roughly 6 to 12 cycles. Each CDR3 protein gets one entry after TCRdb re-called the 5' RACE reads with MiXCR. The data show roughly 1,500,000 distinct CDR3 sequences, about 31% seen once. Healthy Russian Caucasian donors spanned ages about 6 to 100 years. The sample was blood. The source of this sequence is a woman aged 30 to 39 in good health. The chain uses TRBV20-1 and TRBJ1-2; D might be TRBD1 (6 bases). The CDR3 nucleotides are TGCAGTGCTCTCGCAGGGGCGGATGGCTACACCTTC. As protein: CSALAGADGYTF.